One T cell receptor (beta chain) is described in this entry. Its antigen is still unknown. These data originate in a study of cytomegalovirus exposure and HLA in healthy donors. Whole-study results and caveats: Later analysis indicated greater clonal expansion among HLA-associated TCR beta chains than among equally common other chains.

V shed 4 bases and J shed 3 bases, with 13 bases lying between them. Germline assignment: CDR1 SNHLY and CDR2 FYNNEI. The CDR3 is made up of 15 amino acids. The PCR employed 60 Vbeta primers together with 13 Jbeta primers. The table came from immunoSEQ multiplex PCR; TCRdb's copy has only in-frame clones and leaves some out. The table lists some 130,000 clones, approximately 62% of them singletons. The rearrangement uses TRBV2 and TRBJ1-5; D is uncertain. Sequenced material: PBMCs. The sequence was obtained from a human donor in good health. The CDR3 protein is CASSALGGNNQPQHF. As DNA, the CDR3 is TGTGCCAGCAGTGCCCTTGGAGGCAACAATCAGCCCCAGCATTTT.